This T cell receptor (beta chain) is drawn from a study of PD-1 blockade in classical Hodgkin lymphoma. Worth noting for this clone: As yet, its antigen is unknown.

Sequencing used immunoSEQ multiplex PCR; TCRdb keeps in-frame clones, though not all of them. This sample yields around 93,000 clones, of which 78% are seen a single time; 8% to 9.5% belongs to the top ten. As to time point: cycle 4 day 1 (C4D1), after more than 5 weeks of nivolumab. In every patient, relapse followed autologous stem cell transplantation, while exposure to brentuximab vedotin differed. Relapsed/refractory classical Hodgkin lymphoma patients had complete, partial or progressive responses. General study points: Individuals who commenced nivolumab within less than 1 year of ASCT were excluded. By C4D1, CD4+ diversity increased significantly, especially in complete responders.

This material consisted of peripheral blood mononuclear cells (PBMCs), taken before the fourth cycle of nivolumab. The sequence came from a human donor with classical Hodgkin lymphoma.

CDR3 in DNA: TGTGCCAGCAGCTTAAGACTAGCGGGGGGCTCCTACAATGAGCAGTTCTTC. Translation gives CASSLRLAGGSYNEQFF. J is TRBJ2-1 and V is TRBV7-8; 13 bases align to TRBD2. Looked up from germline, CDR1 is SGHVS and CDR2 is FQNEAQ. CDR3 size: 17 residues. V shed 2 bases and J 0 bases; nucleotides not matched to a gene: 1.